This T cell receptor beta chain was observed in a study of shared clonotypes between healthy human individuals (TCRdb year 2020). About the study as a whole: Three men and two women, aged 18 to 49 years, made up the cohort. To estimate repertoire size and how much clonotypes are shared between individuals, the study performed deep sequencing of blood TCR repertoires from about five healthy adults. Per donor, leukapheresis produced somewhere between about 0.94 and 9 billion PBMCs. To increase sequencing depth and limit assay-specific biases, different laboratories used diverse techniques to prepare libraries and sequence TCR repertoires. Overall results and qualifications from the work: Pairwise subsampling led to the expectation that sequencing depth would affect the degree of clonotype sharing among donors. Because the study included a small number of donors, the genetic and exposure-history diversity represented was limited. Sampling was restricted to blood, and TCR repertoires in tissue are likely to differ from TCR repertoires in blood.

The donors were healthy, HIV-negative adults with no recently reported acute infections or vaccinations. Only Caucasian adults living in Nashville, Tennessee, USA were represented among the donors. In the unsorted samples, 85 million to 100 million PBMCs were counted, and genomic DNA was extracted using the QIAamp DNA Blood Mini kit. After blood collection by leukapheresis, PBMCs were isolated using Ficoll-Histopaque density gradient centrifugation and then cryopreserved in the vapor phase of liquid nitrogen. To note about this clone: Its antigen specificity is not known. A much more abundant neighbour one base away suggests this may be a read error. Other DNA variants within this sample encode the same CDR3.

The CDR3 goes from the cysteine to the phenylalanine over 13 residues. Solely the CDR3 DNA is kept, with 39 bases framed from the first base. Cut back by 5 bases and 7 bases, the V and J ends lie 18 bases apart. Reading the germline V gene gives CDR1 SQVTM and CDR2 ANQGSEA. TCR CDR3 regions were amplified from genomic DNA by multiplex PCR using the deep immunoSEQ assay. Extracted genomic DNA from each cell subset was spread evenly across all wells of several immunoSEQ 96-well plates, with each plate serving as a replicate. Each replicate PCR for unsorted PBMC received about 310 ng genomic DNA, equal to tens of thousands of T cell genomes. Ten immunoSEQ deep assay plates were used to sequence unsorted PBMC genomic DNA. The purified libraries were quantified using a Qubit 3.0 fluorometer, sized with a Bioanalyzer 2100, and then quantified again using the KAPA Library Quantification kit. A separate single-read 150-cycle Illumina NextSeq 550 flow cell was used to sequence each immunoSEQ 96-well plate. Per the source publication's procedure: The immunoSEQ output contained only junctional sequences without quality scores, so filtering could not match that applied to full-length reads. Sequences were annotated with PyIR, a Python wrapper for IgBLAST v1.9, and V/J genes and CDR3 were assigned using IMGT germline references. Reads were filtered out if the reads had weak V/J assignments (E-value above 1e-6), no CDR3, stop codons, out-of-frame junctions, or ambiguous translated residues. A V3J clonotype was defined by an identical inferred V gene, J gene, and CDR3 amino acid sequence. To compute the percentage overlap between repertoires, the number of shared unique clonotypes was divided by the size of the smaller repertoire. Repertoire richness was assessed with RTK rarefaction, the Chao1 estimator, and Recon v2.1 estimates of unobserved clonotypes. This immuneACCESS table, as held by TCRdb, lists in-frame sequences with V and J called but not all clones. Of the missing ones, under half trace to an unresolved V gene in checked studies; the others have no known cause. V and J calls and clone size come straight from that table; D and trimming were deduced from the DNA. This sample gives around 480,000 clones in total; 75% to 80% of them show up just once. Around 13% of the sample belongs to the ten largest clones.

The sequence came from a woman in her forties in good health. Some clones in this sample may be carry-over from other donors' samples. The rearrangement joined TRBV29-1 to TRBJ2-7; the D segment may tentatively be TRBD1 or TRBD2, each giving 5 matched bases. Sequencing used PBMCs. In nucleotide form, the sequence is TGCAGCGTTCTGATGCAGGGTGCGGGTGAGCAGTACTTC. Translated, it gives CSVLMQGAGEQYF.